This TCR beta chain appears in the sequencing data of a study of shared clonotypes between healthy human individuals. The CDR3 spans 16 residues. The germline CDR1 and CDR2 sequences are SQVTM and ANQGSEA. Trimming took off 6 bases at V and 3 bases at J, with 20 bases between the two ends. General observations from the study: In this cohort, only blood was sampled, and tissue repertoires likely differ. Non-shared clonotypes had lower generation probabilities than those shared by all four donors. The rarefaction results pointed to incomplete sorted-subset sequencing despite large depth.

On this clone: Its antigen is as yet unknown.

At a deep level, the assay was run. TCRdb's copy holds only in-frame clones and misses some; the assay was immunoSEQ multiplex PCR. This sample carries fewer than 2.5 million clones, roughly 93% of them seen once, and the ten largest clones take 0.36%. Sequencing was performed on naive CD4+ T cells from PBMCs. Stated subset: CD45RA+ positively selected. This sequence joins TRBV29-1 and TRBJ1-4; D remains ambiguous. This TCR came from a young man in good health. Some clones in this sample may be carry-over from other donors' samples. The CDR3 DNA sequence: TGCAGCGTGGTTGGGCTCACCTCGAGGGCTAATGAAAAACTGTTTTTT. Translating gives CSVVGLTSRANEKLFF. Supplemented by reference TRBV29-1 and TRBJ1-4, the full variable domain reads SAVISQKPSRDICQRGTSLTIQCQVDSQVTMMFWYRQQPGQSLTLIATANQGSEATYESGFVIDKFPISRPNLTFSTLTVSNMSPEDSSIYLCSVVGLTSRANEKLFFGSGTQLSVL.